This T cell receptor (beta chain) was documented in a study of early T cells in non-severe SARS-CoV-2 infection. Looking at the study overall: The sequenced material was bulk RNA from unsorted whole blood, and its chains were unpaired. Study-wide results and limits: Matches to VDJdb favored anti-spike CD8 responses and missed private and CD4 specificities.

Trimming took off 2 bases at V and 3 bases at J, with 14 bases between the two ends. CDR3 length: 15 residues. Germline CDR1 is MGHRA and CDR2 is YSYEKL. One entry per CDR3 protein results from TCRdb running MiXCR on the 5' RACE reads. The profile shows fewer than 50,000 distinct CDR3 sequences, roughly 4% of them singletons. This clonotype was seen a few times. No antigen is known for it. The TCR was taken from an adult who was a healthcare worker with PCR-confirmed SARS-CoV-2 infection or an uninfected control (not recorded which). The sequencing sample was made of whole blood. V and J are TRBV4-1 and TRBJ2-7; D possibly matches TRBD1 or TRBD2 (5 bases each). CDR3 in amino acids: CASSQSAGRIYEQYF. The CDR3 region has the DNA TGCGCCAGCAGCCAATCGGCAGGGAGAATCTACGAGCAGTACTTC.